Each of the 9 T cell receptor beta chains below was sequenced from the same sample in a study of tumor-infiltrating lymphocytes in primary liver carcinoma. Without any cell sorting, about 20-31 mg of bulk tissue yielded co-extracted RNA and DNA. Production of TCR beta cDNA used 400 to 650 ng total RNA together with a constant-region primer. Libraries for TCR beta were built through three nested multiplex PCR rounds, which together made up a slightly modified ARM-PCR procedure. Two initial PCR rounds of 10 to 11 cycles each paired TRBV1-TRBV30 forward primers with a C-beta reverse primer. Using its own MiXCR run on the multiplex PCR reads, TCRdb lists one record per CDR3 protein. The repertoire has approximately 120,000 distinct CDR3 sequences, 55% to 75% of them found once; the top ten carry 7% to 10%. Sequencing was carried out using liver tumor tissue from sampling region 3. Subset denoted: tumor region T3, left-lateral pole. Every receptor here comes from a woman aged 55-69 years with primary liver carcinoma and hepatitis B virus infection.

The rearrangement links TRBV19 to TRBJ2-1; D is ambiguous. V lost 7 bases, J lost 4 bases, and 14 bases lay in between. The length of the CDR3 is 14 residues. Per the germline V gene, CDR1 is LNHDA and CDR2 is SQIVND (reference sequence). The CDR3 spells CASNSFGVYNEQFF. The CDR3 DNA reads TGTGCCAGTAACTCCTTTGGGGTATACAATGAGCAGTTCTTC.

On this clonotype: A read error may account for a junction end that differs from germline. The chain recombines TRBV11-2 with TRBJ2-4; D gene unclear. Germline loops: CDR1 SGHAT, CDR2 FQNNGV. This CDR3 contains 14 residues. The CDR3 nucleotides read TGTGCCGGCAGCGCCGGAGTTAACAAAAACATTCATTACTTC. Translating gives CAGSAGVNKNIHYF.

Note on this clonotype: An end of the junction does not agree with germline; a read error may underlie this. The chain combines TRBV7-9 with TRBJ2-7; tentatively, D is TRBD1 (6 bases). CDR3 length: 12 residues. The germline V gene encodes CDR1 SEHNR and CDR2 FQNEAQ (reference sequence). The CDR3 loop reads CASSSQGHEQHF. In DNA, the CDR3 is TGTGCCAGCAGCTCACAGGGTCACGAGCAGCACTTC. Full variable domain (missing parts from reference TRBV7-9 and TRBJ2-7): DTGVSQNPRHKITKRGQNVTFRCDPISEHNRLYWYRQTLGQGPEFLTYFQNEAQLEKSRLLSDRFSAERPKGSFSTLEIQRTEQGDSAMYLCASSSQGHEQHFGPGTRLTVT.

This clonotype was found a few times. A junction boundary mismatches the germline segment, possibly from a read error. This sequence joins TRBV7-9 and TRBJ1-1; no firm D call. The length of the CDR3 is 13 residues. Germline V gene lookup returns CDR1 SEHNR and CDR2 FQNEAQ (reference sequence). The CDR3 nucleotides are TGTGCCAGCAAGAGGGAAATGAACACTGAGGCTTTCTTT. Translating it yields CASKREMNTEAFF. Complete variable domain (other parts from reference TRBV7-9 and TRBJ1-1): DTGVSQNPRHKITKRGQNVTFRCDPISEHNRLYWYRQTLGQGPEFLTYFQNEAQLEKSRLLSDRFSAERPKGSFSTLEIQRTEQGDSAMYLCASKREMNTEAFFGQGTRLTVV.

About this clonotype: This may arise from a read error, as a much more abundant clone is one base away. This chain connects TRBV12-3 or TRBV12-4 to TRBJ2-2, with TRBD1 matching 9 bases. The CDR3 sequence is 16 residues long. CDR3 nucleotides: TGTGCCAGCAGTCCCACGGGACAGGGAGGTACCGGGGAGCTGCTTTTT. Protein sequence: CASSPTGQGGTGELLF.

The chain carries TRBV28 and TRBJ2-7; 8 bases agree with TRBD1. V lost 5 bases to trimming and J lost 3 bases; unmatched junction nucleotides: 9. The CDR3 covers 15 residues. Germline assignment: CDR1 MDHEN and CDR2 SYDVKM. Here the CDR3 reads CASSPRGTGGYEQYF. In DNA form, the CDR3 reads TGTGCCAGCAGTCCACGGGGGACAGGAGGCTACGAGCAGTACTTC. The full variable domain, rest sourced from reference TRBV28 and TRBJ2-7, is DVKVTQSSRYLVKRTGEKVFLECVQDMDHENMFWYRQDPGLGLRLIYFSYDVKMKEKGDIPEGYSVSREKKERFSLILESASTNQTSMYLCASSPRGTGGYEQYFGPGTRLTVT.

There are a few counts of this clonotype. This clone may be a read error of a much larger clone one base away. The V gene is TRBV30, the J gene TRBJ1-1; D might be TRBD1 (5 bases). CDR1 and CDR2 (germline): GTSNPN, SVGIG (reference sequence). CDR3 length: 11 amino acids. V was shortened by 4 bases and J by 6 bases, with 9 bases between the two germline ends. This CDR3 reads CAWIWGAEAFF. The CDR3 bases are TGTGCCTGGATCTGGGGGGCTGAAGCTTTCTTT. Filled out from reference TRBV30 and TRBJ1-1, the complete variable domain reads SQTIHQWPATLVQPVGSPLSLECTVEGTSNPNLYWYRQAAGRGLQLLFYSVGIGQISSEVPQNLSASRPQDRQFILSSKKLLLSDSGFYLCAWIWGAEAFFGQGTRLTVV.

This clonotype has just one count. Compared with germline, one end of the junction differs, possibly owing to a read error. V and J are TRBV29-1 and TRBJ2-2; either TRBD1 or TRBD2 may supply D (6 bases each). From germline, CDR1 is SQVTM and CDR2 ANQGSEA. This CDR3 is built from 16 residues. CDR3 coding DNA: TGCAGCATGGCTTCGGGTTCGGGGGCGAACACCGGGGAGCTGTTATTT. This codes for CSMASGSGANTGELLF.

About this clonotype: Its ends do not fully match the called genes, so a read error is possible. The rearrangement uses TRBV12-3 or TRBV12-4 and TRBJ2-5, with TRBD2 matching 9 bases. This CDR3 has 13 amino acids. CDR3 sequence: CGSPSSGKETQYF. As DNA, the CDR3 is TGTGGCAGTCCGTCTAGCGGGAAAGAGACCCAGTACTTT.